This T cell receptor beta chain was retrieved from a study of T-cell reconstitution after alpha-beta-depleted transplantation in children. Germline CDR1 and CDR2: SGHDT and YYEEEE. The CDR3 length is 13 residues. The germline V and J ends were trimmed by 2 bases and 7 bases, with 13 bases remaining between them. This clonotype was found a few times. Preparation of the TCRbeta library used unique molecular identifiers. TCRdb used MiXCR to reprocess the PCR reads, holding one entry per CDR3 protein. The sample carries around 490,000 distinct CDR3 sequences, over 10% recorded once. This material consisted of PBMCs, mostly from graft donor cells, taken 180 days after TCRalphabeta/CD19-depleted stem cell transplant. The rearrangement joins TRBV5-6 to TRBJ2-7; no clear D. This TCR derives from a female patient aged 2-15 years who had a stem cell transplant for aplastic anemia, so the T cells may come from the graft donor. The CDR3 loop is CASSFSSQAEQYV. In DNA form, the CDR3 reads TGTGCCAGCAGCTTCTCTTCCCAGGCGGAGCAGTACGTC.